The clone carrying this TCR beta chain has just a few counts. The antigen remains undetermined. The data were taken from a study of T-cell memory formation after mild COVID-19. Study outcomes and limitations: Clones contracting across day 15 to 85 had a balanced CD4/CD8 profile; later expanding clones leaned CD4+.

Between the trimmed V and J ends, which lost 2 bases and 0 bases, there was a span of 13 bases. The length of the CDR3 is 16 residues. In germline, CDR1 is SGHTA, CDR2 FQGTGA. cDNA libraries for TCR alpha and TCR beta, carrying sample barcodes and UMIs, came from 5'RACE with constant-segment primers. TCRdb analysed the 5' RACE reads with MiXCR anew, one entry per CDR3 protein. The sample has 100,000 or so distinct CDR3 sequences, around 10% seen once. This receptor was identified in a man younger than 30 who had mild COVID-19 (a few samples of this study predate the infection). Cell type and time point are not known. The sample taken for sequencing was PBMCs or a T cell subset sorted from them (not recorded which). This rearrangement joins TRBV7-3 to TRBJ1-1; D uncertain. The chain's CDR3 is CASSLYGGRLNTEAFF. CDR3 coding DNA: TGTGCCAGCAGCTTATATGGTGGCAGGCTGAACACTGAAGCTTTCTTT.